This T cell receptor (beta chain) was found in a study of T cells expressing NK-cell markers (dated by TCRdb to about 2020). About the full investigation: TCR beta-chain repertoires were profiled in sorted CD3+CD56+NKG2C+, CD3+CD56+NKG2C- and CD3+CD56-NKG2C+ T-cell subsets from about 8 donors. Of the eight sequenced donors, seven were found to be HCMV-seropositive and one was found to be HCMV-seronegative. Illumina HiSeq 2000/2500, MiSeq or NextSeq was used to sequence libraries as 2 x 150 bp reads. The eight sequenced donors were randomly selected healthy volunteers, three men and five women. The paper's findings and limits, for the study overall: Those dominant clonotypes were again the most abundant among CD3+CD56-NKG2C+ cells in a few donors, at roughly 28.3-60.1%. Whether the expanded NKG2C-expressing T cell clones were specific for HCMV antigens remained unclear. For several donors, the dominant CD3+CD56+NKG2C+ clonotypes were among the top 10 CD8+ clonotypes and accounted for roughly 1.0-7.5% of CD8+ T cells.

A word on this clonotype: This clone's antigen is unknown.

The data were produced on an Illumina HiSeq 2000. TCR beta cDNA libraries were prepared using 5'RACE template switching, which introduced a universal primer site and unique molecular identifiers. Synthesis of cDNA was primed from the TCR beta constant segment and was followed by two consecutive PCR amplification steps. The authors' pipeline ran thus. Reads were demultiplexed and grouped by UMI with MIGEC, and clonotypes were assembled and quantified with MiTCR. To exclude erroneous sequences, any TCR cDNA sequence not supported by at least two reads was discarded. Downstream repertoire analysis used the tcR package, and clonotypes were matched across fractions by CDR3 nucleotide sequence plus V segment. VDJmatch was used to annotate antigen specificity against VDJdb, with one amino acid substitution in CDR3 permitted. The reads went through TCRdb reprocessing, and each CDR3 protein sequence gets one entry with no DNA. The V and J calls shown here were made by TCRdb, not taken from the authors' results. The table for this sample shows 350,000 to 450,000 distinct CDR3 sequences. Roughly 5.2% of the sample is in the top ten clones.

The CDR3 runs 14 amino acids, cysteine and phenylalanine included. No DNA sequence was recorded. The germline V gene encodes CDR1 MNHNS and CDR2 SASEGT. To determine HCMV serostatus, a commercial ELISA kit was used to detect HCMV-specific IgG in serum. Peripheral blood mononuclear cells were isolated from blood by Ficoll density gradient centrifugation. Rearrangement joined TRBV6-1 to TRBJ1-2. The source material was blood T cells: a sorted CD56 or NKG2C T cell subset, CD4+ or CD8+ T cells, or bulk PBMC T cells (not recorded which). The origin of this receptor is a man aged 18-75 years in good health. The CDR3 protein is CASSKSMRGYGYTF.